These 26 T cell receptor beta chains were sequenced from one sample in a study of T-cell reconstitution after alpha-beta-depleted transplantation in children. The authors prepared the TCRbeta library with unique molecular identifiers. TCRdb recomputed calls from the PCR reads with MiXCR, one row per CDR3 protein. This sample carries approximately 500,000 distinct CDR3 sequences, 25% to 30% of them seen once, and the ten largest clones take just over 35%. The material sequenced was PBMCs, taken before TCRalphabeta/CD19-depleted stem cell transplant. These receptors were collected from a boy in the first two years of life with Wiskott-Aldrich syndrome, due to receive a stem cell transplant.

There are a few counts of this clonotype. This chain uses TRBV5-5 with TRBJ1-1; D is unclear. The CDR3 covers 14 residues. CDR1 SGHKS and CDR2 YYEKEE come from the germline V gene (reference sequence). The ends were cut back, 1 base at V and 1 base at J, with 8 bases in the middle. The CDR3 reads CASSLLFRNTEAFF. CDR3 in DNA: TGTGCCAGCAGCTTGTTATTTCGGAACACTGAAGCTTTCTTT.

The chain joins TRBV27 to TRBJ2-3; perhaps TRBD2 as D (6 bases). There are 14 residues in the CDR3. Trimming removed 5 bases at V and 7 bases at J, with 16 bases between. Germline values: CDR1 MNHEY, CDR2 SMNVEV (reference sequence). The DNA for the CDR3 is TGTGCCAGCAGTGACTATGCGGGACTGAATACGCAGTATTTT. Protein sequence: CASSDYAGLNTQYF.

CDR3 in DNA: TGTGCCAGCAGCCTGATACAGGGGGCGTCCGGGGAGCTGTTTTTT. Translation: CASSLIQGASGELFF. The chain employs TRBV2 and TRBJ2-2; 9 bases fit TRBD1. CDR1 is SNHLY and CDR2 is FYNNEI in the germline V gene. The V gene end was trimmed by 6 bases and the J gene end by 6 bases; junction bases not matched to a gene: 8. The CDR3 runs to 15 residues.

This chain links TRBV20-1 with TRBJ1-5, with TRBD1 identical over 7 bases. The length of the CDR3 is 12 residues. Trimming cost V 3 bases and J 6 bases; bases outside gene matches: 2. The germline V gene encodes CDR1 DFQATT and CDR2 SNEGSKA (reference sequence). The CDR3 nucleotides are TGCAGTGCTAGTCGACAGGGTCAGCCCCAGCATTTT. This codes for CSASRQGQPQHF.

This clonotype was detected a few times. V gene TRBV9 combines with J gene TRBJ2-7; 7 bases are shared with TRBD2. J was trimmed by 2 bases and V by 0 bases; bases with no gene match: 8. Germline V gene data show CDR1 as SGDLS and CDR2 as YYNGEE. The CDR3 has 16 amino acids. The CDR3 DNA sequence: TGTGCCAGCAGCGTAGAAGCTAGCGGAGGGGCCTACGAGCAGTACTTC. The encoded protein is CASSVEASGGAYEQYF.

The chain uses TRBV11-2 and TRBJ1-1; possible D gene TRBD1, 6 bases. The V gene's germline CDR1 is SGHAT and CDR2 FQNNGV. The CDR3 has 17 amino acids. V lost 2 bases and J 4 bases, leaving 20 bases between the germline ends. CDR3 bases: TGTGCCAGCAGCTTACAAACAGGCTGGAGGGGGAGCACTGAAGCTTTCTTT. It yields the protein CASSLQTGWRGSTEAFF.

The CDR3 loop is CSARVATEQYF. CDR3 sequence (DNA): TGCAGTGCTAGAGTCGCCACCGAGCAGTACTTC. The chain couples TRBV20-1 to TRBJ2-7; D gene unclear. V was clipped by 1 base and J by 6 bases, with 7 bases between them. This CDR3 spans 11 amino acids. Per the germline V gene, CDR1 is DFQATT and CDR2 is SNEGSKA (reference sequence).

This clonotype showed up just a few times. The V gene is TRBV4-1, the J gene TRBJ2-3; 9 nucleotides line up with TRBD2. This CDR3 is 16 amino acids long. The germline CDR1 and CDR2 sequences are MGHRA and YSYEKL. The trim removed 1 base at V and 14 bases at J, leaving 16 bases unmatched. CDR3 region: CASSQASRTSETRRYF. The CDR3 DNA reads TGCGCCAGCAGCCAAGCGTCCCGGACTAGCGAGACGAGGAGGTATTTT.

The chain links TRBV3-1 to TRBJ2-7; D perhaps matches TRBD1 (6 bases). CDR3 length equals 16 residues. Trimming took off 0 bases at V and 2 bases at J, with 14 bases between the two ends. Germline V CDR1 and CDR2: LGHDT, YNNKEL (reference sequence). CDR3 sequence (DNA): TGTGCCAGCAGCCAAGAAGGGGGTGCTAAAGCCTACGAGCAGTACTTC. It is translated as CASSQEGGAKAYEQYF.

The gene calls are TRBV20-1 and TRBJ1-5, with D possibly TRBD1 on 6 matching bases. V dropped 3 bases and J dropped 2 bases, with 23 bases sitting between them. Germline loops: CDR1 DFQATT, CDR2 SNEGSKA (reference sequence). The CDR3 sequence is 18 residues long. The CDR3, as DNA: TGCAGTGCTAGCGGACAGCTACCTCACTGGCGGGGCAATCAGCCCCAGCATTTT. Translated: CSASGQLPHWRGNQPQHF.

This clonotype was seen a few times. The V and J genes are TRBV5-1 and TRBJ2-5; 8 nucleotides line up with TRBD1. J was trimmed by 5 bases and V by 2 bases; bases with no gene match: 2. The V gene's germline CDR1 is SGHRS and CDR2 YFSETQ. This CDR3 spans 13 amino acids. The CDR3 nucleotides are TGCGCCAGCAGCTTTGACAGGGGTGAGACCCAGTACTTC. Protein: CASSFDRGETQYF.

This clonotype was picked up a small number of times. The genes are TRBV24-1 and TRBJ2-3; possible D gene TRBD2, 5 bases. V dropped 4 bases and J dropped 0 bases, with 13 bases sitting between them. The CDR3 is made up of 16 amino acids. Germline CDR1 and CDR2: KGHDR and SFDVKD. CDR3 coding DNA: TGTGCCACCAGTGACCCCGGACGGGATAGCACAGATACGCAGTATTTT. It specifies CATSDPGRDSTDTQYF.

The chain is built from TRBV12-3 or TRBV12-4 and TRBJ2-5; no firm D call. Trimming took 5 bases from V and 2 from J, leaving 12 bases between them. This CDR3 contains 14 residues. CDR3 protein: CASSKRGEQETQYF. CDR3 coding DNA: TGTGCCAGCAGTAAAAGAGGCGAGCAAGAGACCCAGTACTTC.

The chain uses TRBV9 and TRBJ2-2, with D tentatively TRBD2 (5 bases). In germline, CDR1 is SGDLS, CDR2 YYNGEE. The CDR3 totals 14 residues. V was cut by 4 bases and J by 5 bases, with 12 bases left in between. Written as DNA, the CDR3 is TGTGCCAGCAGCCCCCGGACTGATACCGGGGAGCTGTTTTTT. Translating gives CASSPRTDTGELFF.

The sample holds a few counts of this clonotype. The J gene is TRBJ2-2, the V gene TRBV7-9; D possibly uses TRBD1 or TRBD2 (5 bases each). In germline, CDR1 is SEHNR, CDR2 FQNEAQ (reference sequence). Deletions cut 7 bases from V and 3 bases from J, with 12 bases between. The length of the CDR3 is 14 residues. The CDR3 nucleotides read TGTGCCAGCATAGGTGGGACGTACACCGGGGAGCTGTTTTTT. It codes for CASIGGTYTGELFF.

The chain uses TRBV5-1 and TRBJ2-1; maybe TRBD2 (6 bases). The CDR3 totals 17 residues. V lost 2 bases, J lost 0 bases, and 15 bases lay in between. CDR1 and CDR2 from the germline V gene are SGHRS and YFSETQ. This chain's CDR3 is CASSFLLAASSYNEQFF. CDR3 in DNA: TGCGCCAGCAGCTTCCTATTAGCGGCGAGCTCCTACAATGAGCAGTTCTTC.

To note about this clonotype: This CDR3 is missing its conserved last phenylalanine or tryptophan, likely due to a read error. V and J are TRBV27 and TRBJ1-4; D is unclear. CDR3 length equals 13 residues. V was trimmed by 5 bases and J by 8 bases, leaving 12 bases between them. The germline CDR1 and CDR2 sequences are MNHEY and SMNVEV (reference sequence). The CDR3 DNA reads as TGTGCCAGCAGTCCGTTCGCCCGGGAAAAACTGTTTCTT. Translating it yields CASSPFAREKLFL.

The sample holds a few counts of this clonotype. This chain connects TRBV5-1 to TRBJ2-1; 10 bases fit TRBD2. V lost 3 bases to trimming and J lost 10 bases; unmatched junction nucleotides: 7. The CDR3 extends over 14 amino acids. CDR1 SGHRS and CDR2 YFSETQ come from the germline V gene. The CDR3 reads CASSSGLALREQFF. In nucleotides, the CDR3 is TGCGCCAGCAGCTCGGGACTAGCGCTAAGGGAGCAGTTCTTC.

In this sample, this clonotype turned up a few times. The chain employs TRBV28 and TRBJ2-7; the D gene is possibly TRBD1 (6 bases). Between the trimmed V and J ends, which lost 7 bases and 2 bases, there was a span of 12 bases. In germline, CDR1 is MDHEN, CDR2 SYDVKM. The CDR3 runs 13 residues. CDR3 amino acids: CASTGTHPYEQYF. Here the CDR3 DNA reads TGTGCCAGCACGGGGACACACCCCTACGAGCAGTACTTC.

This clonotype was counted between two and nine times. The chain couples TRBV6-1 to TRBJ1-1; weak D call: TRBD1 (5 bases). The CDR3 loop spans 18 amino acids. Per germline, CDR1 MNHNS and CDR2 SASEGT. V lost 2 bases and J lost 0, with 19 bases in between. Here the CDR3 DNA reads TGTGCCAGCAGTGAAAAGGGTCGGGGCGGAAGGTTGAACACTGAAGCTTTCTTT. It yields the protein CASSEKGRGGRLNTEAFF.

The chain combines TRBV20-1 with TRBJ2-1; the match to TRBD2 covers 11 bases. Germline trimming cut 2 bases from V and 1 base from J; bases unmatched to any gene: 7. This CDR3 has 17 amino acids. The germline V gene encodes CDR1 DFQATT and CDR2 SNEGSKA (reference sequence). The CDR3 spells CSARSGTSGPSYNEQFF. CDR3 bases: TGCAGTGCTAGAAGTGGGACTAGCGGTCCTTCCTACAATGAGCAGTTCTTC.

The CDR3 loop reads CASSHLTGGRYEQYF. CDR3 bases: TGCGCCAGCAGCCACCTGACAGGGGGCAGATACGAGCAGTACTTC. This chain links TRBV10-2 with TRBJ2-7, with TRBD1 matching 10 bases. The germline gives CDR1 WSHSY, CDR2 SAAADI. The CDR3 is 15 residues long. The trim removed 6 bases at V and 4 bases at J, leaving 9 bases unmatched.

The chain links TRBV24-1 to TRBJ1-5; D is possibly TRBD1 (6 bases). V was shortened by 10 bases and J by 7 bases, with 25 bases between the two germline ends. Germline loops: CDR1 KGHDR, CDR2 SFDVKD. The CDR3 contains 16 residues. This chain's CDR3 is CATEDSQGSLRQPQHF. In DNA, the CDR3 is TGTGCCACGGAAGATTCACAGGGATCCTTACGGCAGCCCCAGCATTTT.

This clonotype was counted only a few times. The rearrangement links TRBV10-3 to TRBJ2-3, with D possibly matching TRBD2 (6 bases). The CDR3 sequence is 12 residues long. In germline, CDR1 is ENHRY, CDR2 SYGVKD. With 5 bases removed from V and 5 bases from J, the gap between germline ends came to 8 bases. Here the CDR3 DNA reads TGTGCCATCAGTAGAGCGGGAGATACGCAGTATTTT. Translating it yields CAISRAGDTQYF.

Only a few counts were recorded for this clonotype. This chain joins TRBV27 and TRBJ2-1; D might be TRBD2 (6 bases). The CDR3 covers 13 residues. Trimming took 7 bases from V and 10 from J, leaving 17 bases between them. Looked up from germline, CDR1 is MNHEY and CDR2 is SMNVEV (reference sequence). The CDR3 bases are TGTGCCAGCACCTTAAGGCAGAGCGGGGAGCAGTTCTTC. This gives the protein CASTLRQSGEQFF.

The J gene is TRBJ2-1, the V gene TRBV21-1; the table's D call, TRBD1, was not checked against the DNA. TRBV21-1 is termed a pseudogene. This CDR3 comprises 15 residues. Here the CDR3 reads CASSRDTERYNEQFF. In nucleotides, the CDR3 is TGTGCCAGCAGCAGGGACACCGAGAGATACAATGAGCAGTTCTTC.